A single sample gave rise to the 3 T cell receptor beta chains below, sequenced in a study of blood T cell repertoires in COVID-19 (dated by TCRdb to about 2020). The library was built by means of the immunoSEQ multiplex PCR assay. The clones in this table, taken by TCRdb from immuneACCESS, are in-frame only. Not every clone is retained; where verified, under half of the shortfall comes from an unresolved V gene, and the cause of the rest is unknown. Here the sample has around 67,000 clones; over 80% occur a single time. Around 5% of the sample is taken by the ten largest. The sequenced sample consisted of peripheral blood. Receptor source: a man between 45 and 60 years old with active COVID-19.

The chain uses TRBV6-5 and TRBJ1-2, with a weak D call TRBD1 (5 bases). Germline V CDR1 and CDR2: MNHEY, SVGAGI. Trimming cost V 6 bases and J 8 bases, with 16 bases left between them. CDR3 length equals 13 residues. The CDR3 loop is CASRLSKGEGYTF. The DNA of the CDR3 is TGTGCCAGCAGACTTTCGAAAGGGGAAGGCTACACCTTC.

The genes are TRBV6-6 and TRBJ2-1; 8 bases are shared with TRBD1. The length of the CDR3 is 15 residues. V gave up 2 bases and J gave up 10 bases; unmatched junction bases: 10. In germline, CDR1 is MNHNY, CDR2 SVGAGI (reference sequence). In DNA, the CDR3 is TGTGCCAGCAGTTACCAGGACAGGGCAAATCAGGAGCAGTTCTTC. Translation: CASSYQDRANQEQFF.

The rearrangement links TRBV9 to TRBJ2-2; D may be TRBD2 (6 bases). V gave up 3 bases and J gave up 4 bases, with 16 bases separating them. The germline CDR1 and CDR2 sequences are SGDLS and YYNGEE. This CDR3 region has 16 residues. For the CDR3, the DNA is TGTGCCAGCAGCGGGGTCAGGACCGGGGGCACCGGGGAGCTGTTTTTT. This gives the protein CASSGVRTGGTGELFF. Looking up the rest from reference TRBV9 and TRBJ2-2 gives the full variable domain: DSGVTQTPKHLITATGQRVTLRCSPRSGDLSVYWYQQSLDQGLQFLIQYYNGEERAKGNILERFSAQQFPDLHSELNLSSLELGDSALYFCASSGVRTGGTGELFFGEGSRLTVL.